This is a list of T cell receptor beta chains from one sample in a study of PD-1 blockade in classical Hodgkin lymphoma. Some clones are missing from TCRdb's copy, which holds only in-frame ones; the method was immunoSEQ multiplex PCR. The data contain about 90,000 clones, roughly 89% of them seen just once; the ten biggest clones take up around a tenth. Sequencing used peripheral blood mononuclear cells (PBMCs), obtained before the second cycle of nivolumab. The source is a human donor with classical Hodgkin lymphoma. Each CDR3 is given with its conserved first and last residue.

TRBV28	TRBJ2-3	CASSFGPGTSGFTDTQYF
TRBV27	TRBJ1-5	CASSKYNQPQHF
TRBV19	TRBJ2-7	CASSRLGLSYEQYF
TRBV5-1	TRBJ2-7	CASSGQGFPYEQYF
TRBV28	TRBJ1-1	CASSIDRLTEAFF
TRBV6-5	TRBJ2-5	CASKQGVVGEQYF
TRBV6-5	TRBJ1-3	CASSRGLTDTIYF
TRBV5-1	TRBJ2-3	CASSFSGLSTDTQYF
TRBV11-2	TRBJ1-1	CASSLVEIRGTEAFF
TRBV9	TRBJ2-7	CASSPRDLTYEQYF
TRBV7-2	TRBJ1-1	CASSLRALNTEAFF
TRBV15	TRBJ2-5	CATSRRTGAETQYF
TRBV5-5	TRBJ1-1	CASSLGVVTEAFF
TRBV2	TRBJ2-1	CASSFSFNEQFF
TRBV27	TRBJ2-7	CASSHTPYEQYF
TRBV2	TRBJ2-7	CASRLETGVRYEQYF
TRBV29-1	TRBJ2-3	CSVGIKGVDTQYF
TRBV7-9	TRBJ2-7	CASSLGQGRYEQYF
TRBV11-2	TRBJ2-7	CASSLGGHSYEQYF
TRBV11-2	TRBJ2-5	CASSPDEYKTGETQYF
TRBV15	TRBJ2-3	CATSQTSGTNTQYF
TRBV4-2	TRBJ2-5	CASSLRFGETQYF
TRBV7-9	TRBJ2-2	CASRNRATGELFF
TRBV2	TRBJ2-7	CASSETPQSWYEQYF
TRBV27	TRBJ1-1	CASSMGQHTEAFF
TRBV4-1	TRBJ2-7	CASSPRWDLGSEQYF
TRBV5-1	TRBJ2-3	CASSLGGQDTDTQYF
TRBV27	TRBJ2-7	CATREGLHEQYF
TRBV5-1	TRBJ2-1	CASSFFAAASVRMGYNEQFF
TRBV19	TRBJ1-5	CASRTASNQPQHF
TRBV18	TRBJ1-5	CASSPGPRQPQHF
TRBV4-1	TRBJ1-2	CASSHFTGAWGGYTF
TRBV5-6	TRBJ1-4	CASSLGPAEKLFF
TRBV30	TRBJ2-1	CAWSVLGPEQFF
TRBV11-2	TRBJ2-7	CASSAKSFPYEQYF
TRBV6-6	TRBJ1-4	CASSPREAGELFF
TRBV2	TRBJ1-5	CASSENNYQPQHF
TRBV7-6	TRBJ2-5	CASSLARGRGETQYF
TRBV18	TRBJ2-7	CASSPITPGARQYF
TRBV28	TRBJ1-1	CASSLPVIGEREAFF
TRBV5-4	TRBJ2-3	CASSLGELGTDTQYF
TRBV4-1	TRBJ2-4	CASSQEWGNNIQYF
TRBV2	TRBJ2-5	CASYEGGKTQYF
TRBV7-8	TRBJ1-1	CASSPRARIEAFF
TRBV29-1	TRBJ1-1	CSVGLHTGNTEAFF
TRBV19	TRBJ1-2	CASRRTSRHGYTF
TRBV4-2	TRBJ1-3	CASSQDRDFSGNTIYF
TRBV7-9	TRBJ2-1	CASSLGSGRLSSYNEQFF
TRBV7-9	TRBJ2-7	CASSLAGSSYEQYF
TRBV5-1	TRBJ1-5	CASSGMLDRGSQPQHF